This T cell receptor beta chain was identified in a study of T cell repertoires in ileal Crohn's disease (dated by TCRdb to the late 2010s). The study in broad terms: At the time of surgery, 35% to 40% of patients were active smokers, and the median duration of disease was around eight years. Surgery was performed for a complication in all patients, with stricturing disease in roughly 60% and penetrating disease in roughly 40%. The study was conducted in parallel with a multicentre cohort built to find predictors of early endoscopic recurrence after ileocolonic resection. A Rutgeerts score higher than i0 was the definition used for endoscopic postoperative recurrence. A prospective multicentre cohort supplied the 45 to 60 Crohn's disease patients whose TCR repertoires were analysed. About half of the patients received postoperative therapy: around ten received thiopurines and 18 received anti-TNF agents. A total of about 170 mucosal samples from 60 or so patients were sequenced, collected from several sites on the surgical specimen and at postoperative endoscopy. General conclusions and limits of the study: More high-frequency clones were carried by sorted CD8 T cells than by CD4 T cells, suggesting that mucosal expansions were mainly CD8. Mucosal CD4 and CD8 T cells were sorted and sequenced only in a subgroup of patients, whose size was not stated. A significantly higher proportion of clonal expansions was observed in active smokers at surgery than in non-smokers (approximately 26% vs 20%, p=0.02). Higher percentages of high-frequency clones at the time of surgery were linked to endoscopic recurrence, and every patient with clonality above 26.8% (18/57) had recurrence.

Adults with ileal or ileocolonic Crohn's disease for whom ileocolonic resection was indicated were considered eligible. Before DNA extraction, whole ileal mucosal biopsies were kept frozen at -80 degrees C. Genomic DNA was isolated from frozen whole biopsies using a TRizol-based method, and the DNA was quantified with a NanoDrop 2000 spectrophotometer. Via the germline V gene, CDR1 is SGDLS and CDR2 YYNGEE. The junction carries 18 bases between V and J, which are trimmed by 5 bases and 6 bases respectively. Reading from cysteine to phenylalanine, the CDR3 counts 15 amino acids. The only DNA kept is the CDR3, 45 bases in frame from the first base. For commercial TCRB immunosequencing, around 500 nanograms of biopsy DNA were submitted for each sample. Adaptive Biotechnology amplified the CDR3 regions from genomic DNA with a two-step multiplex PCR designed to control amplification bias. The first PCR used primers for every V and J gene segment; the second PCR added barcodes and Illumina adapters. CDR3 libraries were sequenced on an Illumina instrument. The original methods were these. The analysis used both the pipelines supplied by the vendor and custom analysis of the raw data in R/Bioconductor with R version 3.3.0. Clonality, which ranges from 0 to 1, was calculated as the inverse of the normalised Shannon entropy across all productive clones. High-frequency clones were defined as the share of the repertoire taken up by the top 100 clones, keeping only clones that passed a 95% confidence test. Overlap between samples was measured with the Morisita-Horn index, while repertoire diversity was measured with the Simpson index. Sourced from immuneACCESS, this table was stored by TCRdb with only in-frame sequences that have V and J called. A share of the clones is absent; for the studies checked, an unresolved V gene accounts for under half, and the remainder has no known explanation. V and J calls and clone size follow that table, whereas D and trimming were derived from the DNA. Here the sample has around 5,300 clones; more than 65% occur a single time. The ten largest clonotypes hold around 13% of the sample.

About this clone: Its cognate antigen has yet to be identified. No quality values exist for individual bases; no much larger clone is one base distant.

Rearrangement joined TRBV9 to TRBJ2-1; TRBD1 might be the D gene, on 6 matching bases. The sample was ileal tissue. The origin of this receptor is an adult with Crohn's disease. The sequence in DNA is TGTGCCAGCAGTCCAAACCTCCCAGGGGCCAATGAGCAGTTCTTC. Its product reads: CASSPNLPGANEQFF.